The 20 T cell receptor beta chains below were found in one sample sequenced in a study of CD8+CD57+ T cells in acquired aplastic anemia. Genomic DNA, serving as template, underwent TCR beta VDJ and CDR3 profiling. TCRdb re-called the reads through MiXCR, storing one row per CDR3 protein. The sample has 250,000 to 300,000 distinct CDR3 sequences, roughly 50% seen once; the top ten hold 6.5% to 10%. Sample: sorted CD4+, CD8+, or CD8+CD57+ T cells (not recorded which) from PBMCs. These receptor sequences come from a human donor with severe aplastic anemia or a healthy control (not recorded which).

This clonotype was seen repeatedly, ten times or more. The rearrangement links TRBV19 to TRBJ1-3; D is ambiguous. V shed 5 bases and J shed 4 bases, with 21 bases lying between them. Germline V gene data show CDR1 as LNHDA and CDR2 as SQIVND (reference sequence). The CDR3 contains 17 residues. The CDR3 loop is CASSPHPAAIRGNTIYF. CDR3 sequence (DNA): TGTGCCAGTAGTCCCCACCCGGCCGCCATTCGAGGAAACACCATATATTTT.

The V and J genes are TRBV7-9 and TRBJ2-7, with a weak D call TRBD2 (5 bases). V lost 6 bases and J lost 3, with 9 bases in between. The length of the CDR3 is 12 residues. Germline values: CDR1 SEHNR, CDR2 FQNEAQ (reference sequence). The CDR3 loop reads CASSRSVYEQYF. The CDR3 DNA is TGTGCCAGCAGTCGTAGCGTCTACGAGCAGTACTTC.

The sample holds many counts of this clonotype. The V and J genes are TRBV19 and TRBJ1-2; D is uncertain. CDR3 size: 13 residues. Germline CDR1 reads LNHDA; CDR2 reads SQIVND (reference sequence). With 4 bases removed from V and 6 bases from J, the gap between germline ends came to 12 bases. The CDR3 region is CASSTRRTDGYTF. DNA of the CDR3: TGTGCCAGTAGTACCCGAAGGACGGATGGCTACACCTTC.

The V and J genes are TRBV7-2 and TRBJ2-2; D might be TRBD1 or TRBD2, each matching 7 bases. The CDR3 length is 16 residues. Trimming stripped 7 bases from V and 2 bases from J, with 17 bases between. Germline V gene sequence: CDR1 SGHTA, CDR2 FQGNSA. CDR3 sequence (DNA): TGTGCCAGCACCCCTCAGGGGGGGAGTAACACCGGGGAGCTGTTTTTT. This translates into CASTPQGGSNTGELFF.

The sample holds a few counts of this clonotype. The chain combines TRBV2 with TRBJ2-1; D unclear. Between the trimmed V and J ends, which lost 2 bases and 3 bases, there was a span of 14 bases. Germline V lookup: CDR1 SNHLY, CDR2 FYNNEI. CDR3 length: 16 residues. CDR3 amino acids: CASSERLPGSYNEQFF. The CDR3 coding sequence is TGTGCCAGCAGTGAAAGATTACCTGGCAGCTACAATGAGCAGTTCTTC.

J is TRBJ2-3 and V is TRBV5-1; 9 bases agree with TRBD1. This CDR3 is 15 amino acids long. The ends lost 0 bases at V and 4 bases at J; junction bases unmatched: 3. The V gene's germline CDR1 is SGHRS and CDR2 YFSETQ. CDR3 in DNA: TGCGCCAGCAGCTTGGACAGGGGGCGCGCAGATACGCAGTATTTT. It is translated as CASSLDRGRADTQYF.

This sequence joins TRBV7-2 and TRBJ1-4; TRBD1 matches 8 bases. The CDR3 spans 15 residues. J gave up 10 bases and V 6 bases, and 13 bases lay outside the gene matches. Germline CDR1 and CDR2: SGHTA and FQGNSA. CDR3 nucleotide sequence: TGTGCCAGCAGTAGGGGCTCCGGACAGGGCGGAAAACTGTTTTTT. It specifies CASSRGSGQGGKLFF.

This chain joins TRBV29-1 and TRBJ1-2; the D gene is possibly TRBD1 (5 bases). Germline lookup yields CDR1 SQVTM and CDR2 ANQGSEA. Trimming removed 3 bases at V and 12 bases at J, with 14 bases between. This CDR3 has 11 amino acids. CDR3: CSVDPQGGNTF. In DNA, the CDR3 is TGCAGCGTTGATCCGCAGGGAGGGAACACCTTC.

This clonotype was observed once. This chain links TRBV6-6 with TRBJ2-2, with TRBD2 identical over 8 bases. Per germline, CDR1 MNHNY and CDR2 SVGAGI (reference sequence). Unmatched junction bases numbered 2, after V lost 6 bases and J lost 2 bases. The CDR3 consists of 14 residues. CDR3 sequence: CASSGGANTGELFF. CDR3 coding DNA: TGTGCCAGCAGCGGGGGGGCAAACACCGGGGAGCTGTTTTTT.

This chain connects TRBV20-1 to TRBJ2-3, with 11 bases matching TRBD2. Unmatched junction bases numbered 7, after V lost 4 bases and J lost 7 bases. The CDR3 is made up of 14 amino acids. The germline V gene has CDR1 DFQATT and CDR2 SNEGSKA (reference sequence). CDR3 loop: CSAISGGAVYTQYF. In nucleotides, the CDR3 is TGCAGTGCTATTAGCGGGGGGGCCGTGTATACGCAGTATTTT.

The V gene is TRBV7-2, the J gene TRBJ2-5, with 11 bases aligning to TRBD2. Matching the DNA end better, TRBJ2-7 makes the J call doubtful. Germline loops: CDR1 SGHTA, CDR2 FQGNSA. The CDR3 consists of 16 residues. The CDR3 DNA is TGTGCCAGCAGCGATCTCCCCTCTAGCGGGGGGTACGAGCAGTACTTC. This sequence encodes CASSDLPSSGGYEQYF.

In its sample, this clonotype was seen many times. It may be a read error: a sequence one base away is much more abundant. The rearrangement uses TRBV7-7 and TRBJ2-2, with 12 bases aligning to TRBD2. Germline-derived CDR1 and CDR2 are SSHAT and FNYEAQ (reference sequence). CDR3 length: 18 residues. The CDR3 nucleotides read TGTGCTAGCAGCTCGTCACTAGCGGGGGGCCGCAACGCCGGGGAGCTGTTTTTT. It is translated as CASSSSLAGGRNAGELFF.

The CDR3: CATSRGTGRTDTQYF. The DNA of the CDR3 is TGTGCCACCAGCAGAGGGACGGGACGCACAGATACGCAGTATTTT. This sequence joins TRBV15 and TRBJ2-3; the D gene could be TRBD1 or TRBD2 (5 bases each). The CDR3 is 15 amino acids. Per germline, CDR1 LNHNV and CDR2 YYDKDF (reference sequence). Deletions cut 1 base from V and 1 base from J, with 9 bases between.

The chain links TRBV10-3 to TRBJ2-1; 8 bases map to TRBD2. Per germline, CDR1 ENHRY and CDR2 SYGVKD. J was trimmed by 12 bases and V by 4 bases; bases with no gene match: 20. The CDR3 length is 17 residues. The CDR3 DNA follows: TGTGCCATCAGTGTTGCCAGAACGGGGGGGGGCCGCCATGGGCAGTTCTTC. Protein sequence: CAISVARTGGGRHGQFF.

This clonotype was found many times. J is TRBJ1-6 and V is TRBV20-1; 8 positions match TRBD1. The CDR3 sequence is 18 residues long. Germline V lookup: CDR1 DFQATT, CDR2 SNEGSKA (reference sequence). V was clipped by 3 bases and J by 0 bases; unmatched bases: 10. The CDR3 loop is CSARGGTGSSSYNSPLHF. The DNA of the CDR3 is TGCAGTGCTAGGGGGGGGACAGGTTCCTCCTCCTATAATTCACCCCTCCACTTT.

J is TRBJ2-7 and V is TRBV20-1, with a tentative D call TRBD2 (6 bases). The CDR3 loop spans 14 amino acids. CDR1 is DFQATT, CDR2 SNEGSKA, per germline (reference sequence). With 3 bases removed from V and 0 bases from J, the gap between germline ends came to 12 bases. CDR3 region: CSASGSGSSYEQYF. CDR3 sequence (DNA): TGCAGTGCTAGCGGTAGCGGAAGCTCCTACGAGCAGTACTTC.

This chain connects TRBV7-2 to TRBJ2-1, with a possible D match to TRBD2 (7 bases). CDR1 and CDR2 from the germline V gene are SGHTA and FQGNSA. Trimming removed 4 bases at V and 8 bases at J, with 21 bases between. The CDR3 has 16 amino acids. The CDR3 coding sequence is TGTGCCAGCAGCTGGGGTGGGGGGGGCGGAGGGGATGAGCAGTTCTTC. Translating gives CASSWGGGGGGDEQFF.

In this sample, this clonotype turned up many times. The chain is built from TRBV4-2 and TRBJ2-1, with 9 nucleotides matching TRBD2. The trim removed 0 bases at V and 15 bases at J, leaving 6 bases unmatched. CDR1 is LGHNA, CDR2 YNFKEQ, per germline. The CDR3 has 13 residues. CDR3 sequence: CASSQELLAGLFF. The CDR3 DNA reads TGTGCCAGCAGCCAAGAACTCCTAGCGGGGCTGTTCTTC.

The chain is built from TRBV20-1 and TRBJ2-7, with 9 nucleotides matching TRBD1. After removal of 0 bases from V and 3 bases from J, the junction contained 6 bases not matched to a gene. Germline V gives CDR1 DFQATT, CDR2 SNEGSKA (reference sequence). CDR3 size: 15 residues. The CDR3 sequence: CSARDRDRVVYEQYF. The DNA of the CDR3 is TGCAGTGCTAGAGATCGGGACAGGGTTGTCTACGAGCAGTACTTC.

The chain employs TRBV20-1 and TRBJ1-4, with a tentative D call TRBD1 (6 bases). The germline CDR1 and CDR2 sequences are DFQATT and SNEGSKA (reference sequence). There are 15 residues in the CDR3. The ends were cut back, 3 bases at V and 4 bases at J, with 15 bases in the middle. The CDR3 region is CSASITGLGNEKLFF. Here the CDR3 DNA reads TGCAGTGCTAGTATAACAGGGCTAGGTAATGAAAAACTGTTTTTT.